This TCR beta chain was sequenced in a study of response to subunit inactivated influenza vaccine. About this clonotype: Its matching antigen is unknown.

TCRdb reprocessed the RT-PCR reads with MiXCR, giving one entry per CDR3 protein. This sample carries 530,000 or so distinct CDR3 sequences, 14% of them seen once, and the ten largest clones take approximately 10%. Overall study findings and caveats: Authors suggested few new T cells are recruited by each seasonal influenza vaccination.

Trimming cost V 5 bases and J 4 bases; bases outside gene matches: 6. The CDR3 contains 15 residues. CDR1 SGHTA and CDR2 FQGNSA come from the germline V gene. The specimen was PBMCs from blood, collected 11 to 12 days after vaccination. This sequence originates from a man between 50 and 59 years old who received an inactivated influenza vaccine. The rearrangement uses TRBV7-2 and TRBJ2-7; 12 positions match TRBD2. CDR3 loop: CASSQRTSGKYEQYF. The DNA for the CDR3 is TGTGCCAGCAGCCAAAGGACTAGCGGGAAGTACGAGCAGTACTTC.